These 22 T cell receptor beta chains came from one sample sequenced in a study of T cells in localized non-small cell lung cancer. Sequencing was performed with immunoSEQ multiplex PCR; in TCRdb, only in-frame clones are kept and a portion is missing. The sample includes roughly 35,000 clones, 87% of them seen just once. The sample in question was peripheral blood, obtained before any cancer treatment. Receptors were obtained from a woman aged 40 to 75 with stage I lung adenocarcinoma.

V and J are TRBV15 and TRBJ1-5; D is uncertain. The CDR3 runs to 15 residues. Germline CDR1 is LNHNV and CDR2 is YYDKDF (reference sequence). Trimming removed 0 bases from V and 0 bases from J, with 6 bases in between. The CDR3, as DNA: TGTGCCACCAGCAGAGACGGAAATAGCAATCAGCCCCAGCATTTT. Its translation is CATSRDGNSNQPQHF.

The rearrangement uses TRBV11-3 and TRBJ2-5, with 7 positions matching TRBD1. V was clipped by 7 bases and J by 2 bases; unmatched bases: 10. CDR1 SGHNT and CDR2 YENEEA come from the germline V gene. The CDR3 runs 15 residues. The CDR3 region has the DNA TGTGCCAGCACCTTGGGACAGCGCCGTCAAGAGACCCAGTACTTC. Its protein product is CASTLGQRRQETQYF.

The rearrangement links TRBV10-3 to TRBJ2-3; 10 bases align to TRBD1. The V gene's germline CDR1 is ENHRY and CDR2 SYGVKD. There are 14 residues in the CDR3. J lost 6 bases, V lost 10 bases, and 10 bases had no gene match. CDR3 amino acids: CATRDRGQSDTQYF. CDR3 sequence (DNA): TGTGCCACCCGGGACAGGGGACAATCCGATACGCAGTATTTT.

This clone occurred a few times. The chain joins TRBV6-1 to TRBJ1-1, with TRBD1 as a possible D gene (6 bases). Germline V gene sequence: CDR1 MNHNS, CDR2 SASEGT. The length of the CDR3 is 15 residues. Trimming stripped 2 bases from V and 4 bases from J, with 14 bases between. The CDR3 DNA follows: TGTGCCAGCAGTGAAATGTCAGTGACAGGCACTGAAGCTTTCTTT. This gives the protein CASSEMSVTGTEAFF.

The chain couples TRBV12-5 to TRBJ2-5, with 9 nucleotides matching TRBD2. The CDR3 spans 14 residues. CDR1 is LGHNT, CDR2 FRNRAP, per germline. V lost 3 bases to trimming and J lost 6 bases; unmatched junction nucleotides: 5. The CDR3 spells CASGFSGGRQTQYF. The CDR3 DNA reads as TGTGCTAGTGGTTTCAGCGGGGGGCGGCAGACCCAGTACTTC.

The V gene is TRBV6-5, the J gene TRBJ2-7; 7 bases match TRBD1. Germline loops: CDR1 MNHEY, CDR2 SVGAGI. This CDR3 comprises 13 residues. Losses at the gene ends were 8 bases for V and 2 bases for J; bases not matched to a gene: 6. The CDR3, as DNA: TGTGCCAGCTCCCGGACAGGAGCCTACGAGCAGTACTTC. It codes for CASSRTGAYEQYF.

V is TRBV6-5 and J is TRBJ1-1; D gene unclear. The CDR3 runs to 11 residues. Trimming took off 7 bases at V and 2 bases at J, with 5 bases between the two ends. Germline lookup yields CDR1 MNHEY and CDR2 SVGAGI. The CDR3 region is CASKGNTEAFF. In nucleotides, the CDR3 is TGTGCCAGCAAGGGAAACACTGAAGCTTTCTTT.

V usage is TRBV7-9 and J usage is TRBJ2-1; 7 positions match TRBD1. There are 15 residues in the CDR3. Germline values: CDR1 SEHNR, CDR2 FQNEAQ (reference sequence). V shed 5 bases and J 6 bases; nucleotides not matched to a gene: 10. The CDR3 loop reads CASSPGQANVNEQFF. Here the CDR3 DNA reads TGTGCCAGCAGCCCCGGACAGGCCAACGTCAATGAGCAGTTCTTC.

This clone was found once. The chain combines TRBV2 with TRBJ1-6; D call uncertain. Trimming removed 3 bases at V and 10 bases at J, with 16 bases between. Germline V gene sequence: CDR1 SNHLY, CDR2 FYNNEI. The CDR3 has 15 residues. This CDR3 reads CASSDEPGIGSPLHF. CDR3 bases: TGTGCCAGCAGTGATGAACCGGGGATCGGCTCACCCCTCCACTTT.

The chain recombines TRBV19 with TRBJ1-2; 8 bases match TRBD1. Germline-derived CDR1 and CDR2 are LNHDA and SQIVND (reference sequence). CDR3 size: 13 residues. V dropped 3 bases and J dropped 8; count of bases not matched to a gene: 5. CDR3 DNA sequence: TGTGCCAGTAGTATCCGTCCAGGGGGCGGCTACACCTTC. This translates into CASSIRPGGGYTF.

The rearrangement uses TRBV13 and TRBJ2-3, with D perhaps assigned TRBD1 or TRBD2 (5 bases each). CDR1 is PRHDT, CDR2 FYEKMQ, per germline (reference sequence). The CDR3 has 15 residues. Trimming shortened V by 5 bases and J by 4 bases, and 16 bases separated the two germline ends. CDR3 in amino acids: CASSPAVGVADTQYF. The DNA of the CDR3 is TGTGCCAGCAGCCCCGCGGTGGGGGTGGCAGATACGCAGTATTTT.

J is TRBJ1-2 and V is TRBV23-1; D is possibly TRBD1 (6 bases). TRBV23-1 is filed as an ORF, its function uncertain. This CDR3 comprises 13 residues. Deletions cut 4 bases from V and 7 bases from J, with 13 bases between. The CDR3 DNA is TGCGCCAGCAGTCGCCTACAGGGTGGTGGCTACACCTTC. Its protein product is CASSRLQGGGYTF.

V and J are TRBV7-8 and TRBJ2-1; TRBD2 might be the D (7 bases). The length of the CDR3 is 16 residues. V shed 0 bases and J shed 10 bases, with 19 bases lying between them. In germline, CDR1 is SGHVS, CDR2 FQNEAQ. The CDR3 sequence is CASSLAPRGAGVEQFF. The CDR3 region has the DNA TGTGCCAGCAGCTTAGCGCCTCGGGGGGCAGGCGTGGAGCAGTTCTTC.

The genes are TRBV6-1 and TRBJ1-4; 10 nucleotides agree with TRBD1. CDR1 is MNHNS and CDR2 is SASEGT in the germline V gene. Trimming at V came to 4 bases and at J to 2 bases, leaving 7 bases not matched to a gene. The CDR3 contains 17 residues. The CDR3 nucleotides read TGTGCCAGCAGTGTAAGGGGACAGGGGAGGACTAATGAAAAACTGTTTTTT. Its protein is CASSVRGQGRTNEKLFF.

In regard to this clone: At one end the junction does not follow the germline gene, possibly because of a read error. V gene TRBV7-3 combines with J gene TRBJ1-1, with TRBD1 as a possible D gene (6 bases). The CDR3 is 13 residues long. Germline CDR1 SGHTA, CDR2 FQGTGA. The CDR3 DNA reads TGTGCCAGCAGCTTATTAGGTACCGGGGGCATTATCTTT. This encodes CASSLLGTGGIIF.

The CDR3 is CASSASIANYGYTF. CDR3 in DNA: TGTGCCAGTAGTGCCTCTATAGCTAACTATGGCTACACCTTC. J is TRBJ1-2 and V is TRBV19; D unresolved. This CDR3 has 14 residues. V was cut by 5 bases and J by 0 bases, with 10 bases left in between. Germline V CDR1 and CDR2: LNHDA, SQIVND (reference sequence).

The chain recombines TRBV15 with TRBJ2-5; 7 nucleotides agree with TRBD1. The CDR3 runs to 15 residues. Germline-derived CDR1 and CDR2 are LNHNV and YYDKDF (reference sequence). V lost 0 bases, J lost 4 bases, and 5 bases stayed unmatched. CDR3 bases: TGTGCCACCAGCAGAGAGATCACAGGGGTAGAGACCCAGTACTTC. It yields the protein CATSREITGVETQYF.

DNA for the CDR3: TGCAGCGTTGAGAGGGGACAGCGTCAGTACTTC. Its protein is CSVERGQRQYF. This rearrangement joins TRBV29-1 to TRBJ2-7, with 7 bases matching TRBD1. J was trimmed by 10 bases and V by 3 bases; bases with no gene match: 6. The CDR3 consists of 11 residues. CDR1 is SQVTM, CDR2 ANQGSEA, per germline.

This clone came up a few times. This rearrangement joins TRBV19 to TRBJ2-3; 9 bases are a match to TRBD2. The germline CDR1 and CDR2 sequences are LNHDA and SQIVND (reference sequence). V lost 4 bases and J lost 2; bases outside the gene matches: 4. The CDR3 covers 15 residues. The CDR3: CASSSGGASTDTQYF. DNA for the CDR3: TGTGCCAGTAGTAGCGGGGGGGCATCCACAGATACGCAGTATTTT.

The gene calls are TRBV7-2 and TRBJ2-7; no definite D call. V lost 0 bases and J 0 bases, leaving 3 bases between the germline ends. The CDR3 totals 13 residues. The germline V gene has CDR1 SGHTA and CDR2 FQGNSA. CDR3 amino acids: CASSLASSYEQYF. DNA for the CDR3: TGTGCCAGCAGCTTAGCGAGCTCCTACGAGCAGTACTTC.

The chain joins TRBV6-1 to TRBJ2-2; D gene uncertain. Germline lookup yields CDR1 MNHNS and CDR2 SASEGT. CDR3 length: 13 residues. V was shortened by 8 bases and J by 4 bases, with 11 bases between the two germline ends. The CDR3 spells CASSLLGTGELFF. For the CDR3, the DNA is TGTGCCAGCTCTCTCCTGGGCACCGGGGAGCTGTTTTTT.

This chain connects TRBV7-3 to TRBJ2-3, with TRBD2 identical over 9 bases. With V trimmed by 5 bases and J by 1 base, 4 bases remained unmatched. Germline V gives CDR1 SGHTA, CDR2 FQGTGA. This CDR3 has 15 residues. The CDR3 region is CASSRTSVRTDTQYF. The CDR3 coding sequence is TGTGCCAGCAGCAGGACTAGCGTACGCACAGATACGCAGTATTTT.